The entry below gives a single TCR beta chain sequence along with its context. Its antigen is currently not known. No quality values exist for individual bases; no much larger clone is one base distant. These data are taken from a study of cytomegalovirus exposure and HLA in healthy donors (dated by TCRdb to about 2017). With respect to the entire study: A later analysis indicated that the 90 to 150 validation repertoires were generated on the platform also employed for the 720 or so repertoires of the first cohort. Along with the roughly 700-subject first cohort, a separate validation cohort of approximately 110 different subjects was used. To predict cytomegalovirus infection status, the study brought together high-throughput TCR immunosequencing, statistical association of individual TCRs with disease status, and machine learning. The study aimed to test whether cataloging public T cell receptors could reveal signatures of past pathogen exposure. The research as a whole found: It was suggested by the authors that the approach could potentially be generalized to other disease states and immunological phenotypes. The study gave a list of 150 to 200 TCR beta chains associated with cytomegalovirus. Subsequent analysis determined that TCRs grouped into clusters in the first cohort also showed a tendency toward co-occurrence across the 120 validation repertoires, and about 94% of cluster scores exceeded 0. In both the original and validation cohorts, the classifier was reported to diagnose cytomegalovirus status with high specificity and sensitivity. A few of the identified cytomegalovirus-associated TCR beta chains were confirmed in vitro to be specific for cytomegalovirus antigens. All 120 or so repertoires were used to score co-occurrence in the validation cohort in a later analysis, because that analysis had no HLA typing for the cohort. While some public TCRs were present in many individuals, most TCR sequences turned up only very rarely across donors.

Separate from the approximately 670-subject first cohort, the validation cohort of roughly 130 subjects was the group to which the donors belonged. The protocol used for the library was the immunoSEQ multiplex PCR assay. Per the original workflow: A statistical classification framework was built to diagnose cytomegalovirus status from the catalog of TCR beta chain sequences. TCRdb obtained this table from immuneACCESS and retained in-frame rearrangements with V and J assigned. These tables miss some clones; where compared with another copy, unresolved V genes account for less than half of the shortfall, and the remainder is unexplained. V and J calls and clone size come straight from that table; D and trimming were deduced from the DNA. The sample contains about 160,000 clones, 91% of them found a single time. Jointly, the top ten make up around 3% of the sample. The origin of this receptor is a woman between 18 and 30 years old in good health and CMV-seropositive. Sequenced material: PBMCs.

The nucleotides are TGTGCCAGCAGCTTGGGGCTAGCGAGGACAGATACGCAGTATTTT. This sequence encodes CASSLGLARTDTQYF. The chain links TRBV5-6 with TRBJ2-3; TRBD2 is a weak D gene call, 6 bases matching. The CDR3 runs 15 amino acids, cysteine and phenylalanine included. Just the 45-base CDR3 DNA is kept, in frame starting at base 1. The germline V gene provides CDR1 SGHDT and CDR2 YYEEEE. V is pared back by 0 bases and J by 3 bases, with 11 bases lying between the germline termini.